The sample holds a few counts of the clone carrying this T cell receptor beta chain. The target antigen is unknown. These data originate in a study of human T cells and chemical hapten exposure. Study overall: There were weekly diphenylcyclopropenone doses to the scalp for patients throughout the approximately 24-week study.

The CDR3 consists of 15 residues. Germline-derived CDR1 and CDR2 are SGHKS and YYEKEE (reference sequence). V lost 3 bases and J lost 1, with 14 bases in between. Regarding the study as a whole: DPC sensitization produced no change in TCRs with frequency above 1 in 1000.

In TCRdb, the RACE reads were re-called with MiXCR into one record per CDR3 protein. This table has some 180,000 distinct CDR3 sequences, 20% to 25% appearing once. The time point: patch test 1, 2 weeks after DPC sensitization. Treatment here: therapeutic diphenylcyclopropenone sensitization with weekly scalp DPC. Unfractionated whole blood was the source of the extracted total RNA. The material sequenced was whole blood, taken in connection with sensitization to the hapten diphenylcyclopropenone (DPC). The chain uses TRBV5-5 and TRBJ2-7; D is unclear. The TCR sequence derives from a woman in her 50s with alopecia areata. Some clones in this sample may be carry-over from other donors' samples. The CDR3 loop is CASSSLIPGSYEQYF. CDR3 DNA sequence: TGTGCCAGCAGCTCGCTCATCCCCGGATCCTACGAGCAGTACTTC.